This TCR beta chain originates from a study of CD8+ T cells in alopecia areata. Study-level background: Tofacitinib dosing lasted 6 to 18 months, which was then followed by 6 months off drug.

General study results and limits: Sequencing of scalp samples also includes resident alphabeta T cells from normal skin.

RNA extraction and reverse transcription yielded cDNA as sequencing template. Libraries were prepared by immunoSEQ multiplex PCR; TCRdb keeps only in-frame clonotypes and omits some of them. The sample lists about 210,000 clones; more than 45% were seen once. For this clone: Its target is unknown.

The treatment here: oral pan-JAK inhibitor, 5-10 mg twice daily. Specimens obtained from alopecia areata patients comprised lesional scalp punch biopsies and peripheral blood. The germline CDR1 and CDR2 sequences are MGHRA and YSYEKL. CDR3 length: 14 amino acids. Trimming stripped 7 bases from V and 8 bases from J, with 18 bases between. The sequence was collected from a human donor with alopecia areata. The J gene is TRBJ2-4, the V gene TRBV4-1; D is unresolved. The sample here was CD4+ T cells sorted from blood, taken at week 4, from a patient treated with tofacitinib. As DNA, the CDR3 is TGCGCCAGCACCACCTCCCCCCAAGAGGACATTCAGTACTTC. As protein: CASTTSPQEDIQYF.